This TCR beta chain was found in a study of blood T cell repertoires in COVID-19. Study background: In each case, the material was cDNA or gDNA derived from T cells, B-cell-depleted T cells, or PBMCs.

Methods used by the authors: Estimates of nucleated cell counts were drawn from the amplification of reference gene primers. Method: immunoSEQ multiplex PCR; TCRdb's copy keeps in-frame clones and lacks some. That table furnishes V, J and clone size, whereas the DNA furnished D and trimming. The table shows some 170,000 clones, with less than 90% occurring only once. Donors were grouped by their self-reported clinical history. Germline V CDR1 and CDR2: LNHDA, SQIVND (reference sequence). The CDR3 extends over 14 amino acids. Germline trimming cut 4 bases from V and 3 bases from J; bases unmatched to any gene: 3.

The chain employs TRBV19 and TRBJ1-2; 9 positions match TRBD1. Material: PBMCs or T cells enriched from blood (not recorded which). This receptor was identified in a human donor with acute COVID-19. The donor label of this sample is uncertain. In DNA form, the CDR3 reads TGTGCCAGTAGTACGGGACAGGGTTACTATGGCTACACCTTC. Protein sequence: CASSTGQGYYGYTF.